Included here is one T cell receptor (beta chain) sequence, with context. The data are from a study of somatic mutations in cytotoxic T cells in rheumatoid arthritis. Clones were sequenced by immunoSEQ multiplex PCR, and TCRdb holds only the in-frame ones, with some missing. The sample lists over 15,000 clones; around 80% were seen once. The V gene lost 4 bases and the J gene lost 2 bases, with 7 bases spanning the gap. CDR1 is SGHDT and CDR2 is YYEEEE in the germline V gene. This CDR3 is built from 12 residues. This TCR was recovered from an adult with rheumatoid arthritis. J is TRBJ2-7 and V is TRBV5-6; no clear D gene. The specimen was CD8+ T cells sorted from blood. CDR3 in DNA: TGTGCCAGCAGCGCAACCCCCTACGAGCAGTACTTC. Translated, it gives CASSATPYEQYF.